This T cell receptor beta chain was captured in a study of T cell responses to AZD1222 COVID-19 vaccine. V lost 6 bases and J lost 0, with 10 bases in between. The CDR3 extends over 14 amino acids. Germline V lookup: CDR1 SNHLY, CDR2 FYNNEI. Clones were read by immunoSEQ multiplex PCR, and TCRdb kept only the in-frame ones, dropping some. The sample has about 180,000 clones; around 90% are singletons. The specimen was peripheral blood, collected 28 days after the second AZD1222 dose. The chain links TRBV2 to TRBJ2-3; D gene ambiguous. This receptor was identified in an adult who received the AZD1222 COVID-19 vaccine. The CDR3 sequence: CASSVGTSTDTQYF. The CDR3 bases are TGTGCCAGCAGCGTTGGCACTAGCACAGATACGCAGTATTTT.